Listed below are T cell receptor beta chains from one sample, sequenced in a study of regulatory T cells in long-lasting Graves disease. TCRdb called the multiplex PCR reads again in MiXCR, with one record for every CDR3 protein. The table records around 460,000 distinct CDR3 sequences, about 20% of them present only once. Sample: peripheral blood mononuclear cells (PBMCs), taken when the disease was refractory, from a patient treated with antithyroid drugs. The receptors originated from a female donor with Graves disease. The CDR3 runs from the conserved cysteine through the conserved F or W. Each record gives: CDR3 length, V gene, J gene, D gene, clone size, CDR3 protein, CDR3 DNA. A D gene is named only where the DNA matches it firmly. Not every row has a clone size; where given, it reads once, few, many or a size class.

14	TRBV28	TRBJ1-2	.	many	CASSLVAEQYGYTF	TGTGCCAGCAGTTTAGTGGCGGAACAGTATGGCTACACCTTC
14	TRBV5-4	TRBJ1-2	.	.	CASSWAVSNYGYTF	TGTGCCAGCAGCTGGGCGGTATCTAACTATGGCTACACCTTC
18	TRBV5-8	TRBJ1-1	.	.	CASSLGGARGVRNTEAFF	TGTGCCAGCAGCTTGGGGGGGGCCCGGGGGGTAAGAAACACTGAAGCTTTCTTT
14	TRBV11-1	TRBJ2-3	TRBD1	.	CASSLRTGEMPQYF	TGTGCCAGCAGCCTACGGACAGGGGAAATGCCGCAGTATTTT
13	TRBV5-6	TRBJ1-5	.	.	CASSLVGFQPQHF	TGTGCCAGCAGCTTGGTAGGGTTTCAGCCCCAGCATTTT
17	TRBV7-2	TRBJ1-1	TRBD1	many	CASSWTGTGGLNTEAFF	TGTGCCAGCAGCTGGACCGGGACAGGGGGATTGAACACTGAAGCTTTCTTT
13	TRBV12-3/TRBV12-4	TRBJ2-7	TRBD1	many	CASSLLRQGEQYF	TGTGCCAGCAGTCTCCTCCGACAGGGGGAGCAGTACTTC
14	TRBV7-9	TRBJ2-5	.	many	CASSLGRTQETQYF	TGTGCCAGCAGCTTAGGCAGGACACAAGAGACCCAGTACTTC
15	TRBV27	TRBJ2-1	.	few	CASSRAWGARNEQFF	TGTGCCAGCAGTAGGGCGTGGGGGGCGCGCAATGAGCAGTTCTTC
13	TRBV7-7	TRBJ2-5	.	.	CASSPTVQETQYF	TGTGCTAGCAGCCCGACTGTCCAAGAGACCCAGTACTTC
16	TRBV5-1	TRBJ1-4	.	.	CASSFTGQPHNEKLFF	TGCGCCAGCAGCTTTACTGGACAGCCCCATAATGAAAAACTGTTTTTT
16	TRBV30	TRBJ2-7	.	.	CAWMGKISGHTYEQYF	TGTGCCTGGATGGGTAAAATATCGGGACACACCTACGAGCAGTACTTC
16	TRBV6-4	TRBJ2-7	.	.	CASERANRYGDYEQYF	TGTGCCAGCGAGAGGGCCAACCGCTACGGGGACTACGAGCAGTACTTC
16	TRBV11-2	TRBJ2-4	TRBD2	many	CASSLRWLAGKNIQYF	TGTGCCAGCAGCTTAAGGTGGCTAGCGGGCAAAAACATTCAGTACTTC
12	TRBV7-3	TRBJ1-1	.	few	CASSPTNGAAFF	TGTGCCAGCAGCCCTACAAACGGGGCGGCTTTCTTT
14	TRBV19	TRBJ1-1	.	.	CASRGFGRNTEAFF	TGTGCCAGTAGGGGATTTGGGAGGAACACTGAAGCTTTCTTT